This T cell receptor beta chain is from a study of cytomegalovirus exposure and HLA in healthy donors (dated by TCRdb to the late 2010s). Regarding the complete study: According to an earlier analysis of 550 to 700 of the donors, about 180 million T cells yielded 95 million to 140 million unique TCR beta sequences and about 300 Gb of sequence data. About 320 gigabases of sequencing data and approximately 80 million unique TCR sequences were included in an early release covering about 600 HLA-typed donors. Of the roughly 400 genotyped donors, approximately 82% fell in the genetic ancestry cluster associated with self-reported Caucasian donors. The study aimed to test whether signatures of past pathogen exposure could be identified by cataloging public T cell receptors. The study used immunosequencing to profile the T cell repertoires of around 600 subjects and linked those repertoires to cytomegalovirus serostatus. Along with the roughly 710-subject first cohort, a separate validation cohort of 120 different subjects was used. To predict cytomegalovirus infection status, the study combined high-throughput TCR immunosequencing, statistical association of individual TCRs with disease status, and machine learning. To study patterns of TCR occurrence, a later analysis re-analyzed previously published TCR beta repertoires from around 670 donors and added high-resolution HLA genotyping. Rather than drawing on any new phenotypic data, the later analysis identified candidate immune exposures from TCR beta sequences and the way those sequences occurred across donors. An earlier analysis of around 580 of the donors used high-throughput TCR beta sequencing to judge whether each TCR beta V gene segment behaved as functional or pseudogenic. Alongside the repertoire data, information on donor age, sex, ethnicity and CMV serostatus was compiled. Genome-wide SNP genotypes for about 65% of the 666 donors were used in a later genetic analysis, which treated that subset as a discovery cohort. Every discovery cohort repertoire had been produced on one sequencing platform. Class I and class II HLA loci were covered by the typing at four-digit resolution. Typing coverage differed by locus: A, B, C, DRB1 and DQB1 were typed in about 620-640 donors, DQA1 in around 500, DPA1 in around 600, and DPB1 in 400 to 480. Roughly five DR-DQ haplotypes were treated as single units for association and clustering because of strong linkage in the cohort. On average, about 200,000 unique TCR beta nucleotide sequences were sequenced per donor among a few hundred genotyped donors of the cohort, with around 19% of those sequences being non-productive. What the study reported, not specific to this receptor: A later analysis found that HLA-associated TCR beta chains were more clonally expanded and had lower generation probabilities than equally common non-associated chains. Assigning TCR associations to individual alleles was difficult when HLA alleles, especially DR and DQ, strongly co-occurred. The authors suggested that the approach could potentially be extended to other disease states and immunological phenotypes. A later genetic analysis associated a missense DCLRE1C variant with V-gene and J-gene trimming of TCR beta chains, and an independent cohort replicated the association. Broadly in line with IMGT annotations, most TCR beta V segments showed up in productive rearrangements about 90% or about 30% of the time in an earlier analysis of around 550 of the donors. Because HLA typing was unavailable for some donors at each locus, only the typed subset was used in association tests. A later analysis found that TCR association rates varied across HLA loci, with DRB1 alleles showing the most associated TCRs and HLA-C alleles the fewest. A later analysis reported that several top co-occurrence clusters appeared linked to parvovirus B19, influenza, CMV and Epstein-Barr virus. Most CMV-associated TCR beta chains appeared to be HLA-restricted in a later analysis, and the HLA associations seemed to be driven largely by CMV exposure. Presence/absence analyses assumed roughly uniform sequencing depth across donors, an assumption that may not hold. Correlated functional status among segregating V segments might be attributable to linkage disequilibrium, but an unknown experimental factor could not be ruled out. A further reported finding was that TCR beta sequences accurately predicted the HLA-A and HLA-B alleles for most subjects in the first cohort. Most TCR sequences were seen in very few donors, while some public TCRs were found in many individuals. In a later genetic analysis, fewer N-insertions in productive TCRs were reported among donors in an Asian-associated ancestry cluster than the approximately 710-donor mean. A few of the identified cytomegalovirus-associated TCR beta chains were confirmed in vitro to be specific for cytomegalovirus antigens. Because counts were too low, about 18 rarely observed V segments, including chromosome 9 orphons, were excluded from the earlier analysis of 500 to 700 of the donors. The cohort was sequenced for TCR beta chains only, and without alpha or paired-chain data the features that could be detected were limited. Specific HLA alleles were associated with roughly 17,000 TCR beta sequences at a false discovery rate of 0.05 in a later analysis. The 87-base-pair reads could not distinguish some IMGT-functional V segments, including TRBV6-2 and TRBV6-3, so those segments were excluded. The study listed 150 to 200 TCR beta chains as associated with cytomegalovirus. Immune exposure information for the cohort was limited to CMV serostatus. Cytomegalovirus status was reported to be diagnosed by the classifier with high specificity and sensitivity in both the original and validation cohorts. The sequencing pipeline was judged likely to have produced a cluster of highly shared sequence variants as a technical artifact.

In total, 666 healthy bone marrow donors made up the cohort. At the time of sampling, every cohort member was nominally healthy, though immune exposures that went unrecorded were likely present. The donor was CMV seropositive and was included in the group of approximately 310 seropositive cohort members. A peripheral blood sample was provided by each donor, and peripheral blood mononuclear cells were used for TCR beta sequencing. Genomic DNA extraction from the blood cell samples was performed with the Qiagen DNeasy Blood Extraction Kit. Points on this clone: Which antigen it targets is not known. Base quality data are lacking; no much larger clone is found one base away.

The method was the immunoSEQ multiplex PCR assay. For the multiplex PCR, a mixture combining 60 forward primers for TCR Vbeta segments and 13 reverse primers for TCR Jbeta segments was used. A multiplex PCR assay on genomic DNA amplified the CDR3 region of rearranged TCR beta genes. On the Illumina HiSeq System, the amplified TCR beta libraries were sequenced as 87-base-pair reads. Regarding the original processing steps: Across the 700 or so repertoires, a later analysis counted 80 million or so unique TCR beta chains, 9 million to 14 million of which were shared by at least two donors. A nearest-neighbor algorithm error-corrected the raw reads and collapsed the reads into unique sequences, merging closely related sequences to remove PCR and sequencing errors. V, D and J gene segments were assigned by aligning CDR3 sequences to IMGT reference sequences. For a sequence to be retained, a match of at least six nucleotides to both a V gene segment and a J gene segment was required. A rearrangement was called productive if the CDR3 had no stop codons and remained in frame with V and J, and every other rearrangement was called non-productive. CDR3 was defined by IMGT convention, running from the second conserved V-encoded cysteine to the conserved J-encoded phenylalanine. In an earlier analysis of around 600 of the donors, sequences lacking an unambiguous match to a single V gene segment were excluded. In an earlier analysis of 587 of the donors, V segments were called functional above 56.7% productive rearrangements and were called segregating when the between-donor standard deviation exceeded 5%. A statistical classification framework was built to diagnose cytomegalovirus status from the catalog of TCR beta chain sequences. V and J gene assignment, in a later analysis, came from comparing TCR nucleotide sequences with IMGT/GENE-DB human TR gene sequences. The TCRdist pipeline was used in a later analysis to assign CDR3 sequences and most-parsimonious VDJ recombination scenarios. In a later analysis, every TCR beta chain was defined by the combination of its CDR3 amino acid sequence and its V-gene family, and reads without a unique V-gene family were dropped. In a later analysis, around 650 highly shared, low-generation-probability nucleotide sequences were removed to address suspected cross-contamination and a sequencing artifact. In a later analysis, a clonal expansion index for each public chain was calculated from normalized within-repertoire ranks of inferred template counts. Generation probabilities in a later analysis came from a VDJ recombination model fitted to out-of-frame rearrangements, and those results were checked against IGoR. In a later analysis, TCR-TCR, TCR-HLA and TCR-CMV co-occurrence was scored with hypergeometric tests, and a repertoire-size bias correction was applied to TCR pairs. To estimate false discovery rates, a later analysis permuted the HLA or CMV assignments 20 times. In a later analysis, co-occurring TCRs were grouped using DBSCAN, with TCRdist sequence similarity added in when clustering inside HLA-allele-positive subsets. Repertoires with fewer than 30,000 or more than 120,000 public chains, plus five repertoires with anomalous nucleotide sharing, were excluded from co-occurrence clustering. Imported from immuneACCESS, the table was reduced by TCRdb to in-frame sequences with V and J called. These copies leave out some clones; in studies compared against another copy, an unresolved V gene accounts for under half, and the cause of the remainder is not known. From that table come the V and J calls and clone size; the DNA was used to work out D and trimming. The sample table lists 93,000 or so clones, roughly three quarters of them with a count of one. The ten largest clones add up to roughly 4% of the sample.

Trimming takes 0 bases off V and 4 bases off J; junction bases not matched to a gene: 13. CDR1 and CDR2 (SGDLS, YYNGEE) derive from the germline V gene. The CDR3 spans 18 residues, from the cysteine through the phenylalanine. The entry retains the CDR3 DNA only, 54 bases that are in frame from base 1. Sample: PBMCs. This clonotype was sampled from a man between 45 and 60 years old in good health and CMV-seropositive. The chain employs TRBV9 and TRBJ1-3; a stretch of 7 junction bases matches TRBD1. At the DNA level, the sequence is TGTGCCAGCAGCGTAGCCGCCGACAGGGAGAAGAGGGGAAACACCATATATTTT. The translation is CASSVAADREKRGNTIYF. This CDR3, with the reference TRBV9 and TRBJ1-3 proteins standing in past its ends, gives the full variable domain DSGVTQTPKHLITATGQRVTLRCSPRSGDLSVYWYQQSLDQGLQFLIQYYNGEERAKGNILERFSAQQFPDLHSELNLSSLELGDSALYFCASSVAADREKRGNTIYFGEGSWLTVV.